The clone carrying this T cell receptor beta chain is a singleton in its sample. This sample stems from a study of blood T cell repertoires in COVID-19. About the study: Sample material is recorded as cDNA or gDNA derived from T cells, B-cell-depleted T cells, or PBMCs.

Some clones are missing from TCRdb's copy, which holds only in-frame ones; the method was immunoSEQ multiplex PCR. The sample lists 270,000 or so clones, roughly 84% occurring once. Germline loops: CDR1 LNHDA, CDR2 SQIVND (reference sequence). Trimming cost V 5 bases and J 4 bases, with 17 bases left between them. The CDR3 has 15 residues. This TCR was sampled from a young woman with acute or convalescent COVID-19. Sequenced: peripheral blood. The chain couples TRBV19 to TRBJ1-1; D ambiguous. The CDR3: CASSPHRSRGTEAFF. CDR3 nucleotides: TGTGCCAGTAGTCCCCACAGATCGCGGGGCACTGAAGCTTTCTTT.